This T cell receptor (beta chain) was identified during a study of shared clonotypes between healthy human individuals. On the study more broadly: Donors had three CD4 naive, three CD4 memory, two CD8 naive and one CD8 memory plate apiece.

The input for sorted-subset replicate PCRs was about 0.2 ug DNA, some 28,000 T cell genomes. Sequencing was performed with immunoSEQ multiplex PCR; in TCRdb, only in-frame clones are kept and a portion is missing. The table shows roughly 760,000 clones, with around two thirds occurring only once. The CDR3 consists of 15 residues. Trimming cost V 5 bases and J 4 bases; bases outside gene matches: 7. Germline CDR1 reads KGHSH; CDR2 reads LQKENI. This receptor was obtained from a woman aged 25 to 39 in good health. V and J are TRBV18 and TRBJ1-2, with TRBD1 matching 10 bases. The source material was memory CD4+ T cells sorted from blood. Subset noted: CD45RA-negative fraction. CDR3 loop: CASSAGTGEVYGYTF. CDR3 DNA: TGTGCCAGCTCAGCCGGGACAGGGGAAGTCTATGGCTACACCTTC.